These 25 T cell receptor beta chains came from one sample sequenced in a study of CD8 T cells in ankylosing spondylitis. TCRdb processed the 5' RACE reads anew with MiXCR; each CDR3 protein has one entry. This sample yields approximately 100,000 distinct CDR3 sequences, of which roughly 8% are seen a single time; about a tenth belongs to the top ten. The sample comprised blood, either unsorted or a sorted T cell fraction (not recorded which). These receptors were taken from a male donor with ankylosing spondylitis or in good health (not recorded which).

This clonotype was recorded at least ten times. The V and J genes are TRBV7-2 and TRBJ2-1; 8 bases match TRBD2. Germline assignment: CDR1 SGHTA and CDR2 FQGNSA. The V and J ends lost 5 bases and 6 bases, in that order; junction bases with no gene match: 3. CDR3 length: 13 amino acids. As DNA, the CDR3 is TGTGCCAGCAGCCCGGGGGGGCCCAATGAGCAGTTCTTC. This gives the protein CASSPGGPNEQFF.

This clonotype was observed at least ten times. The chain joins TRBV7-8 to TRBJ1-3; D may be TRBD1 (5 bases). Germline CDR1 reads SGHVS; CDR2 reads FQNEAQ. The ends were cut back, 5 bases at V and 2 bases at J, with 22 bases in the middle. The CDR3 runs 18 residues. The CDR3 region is CASSPRTSGGLAGNTIYF. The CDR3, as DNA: TGTGCCAGCAGCCCCAGGACAAGCGGAGGTCTAGCTGGAAACACCATATATTTT.

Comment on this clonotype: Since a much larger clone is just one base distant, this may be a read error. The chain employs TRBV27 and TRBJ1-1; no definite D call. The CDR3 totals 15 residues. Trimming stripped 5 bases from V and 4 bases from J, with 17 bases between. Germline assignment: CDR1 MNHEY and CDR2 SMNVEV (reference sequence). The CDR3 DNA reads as TGTGCCAGCAGTCCTCGAGAGGGAGCGGCCACTGAAGCTTTCTTT. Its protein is CASSPREGAATEAFF.

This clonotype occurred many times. The CDR3 reads CASMIFVGEQFF. In nucleotides, the CDR3 is TGTGCCAGCATGATTTTTGTCGGTGAGCAGTTCTTC. The chain employs TRBV2 and TRBJ2-1, with D unresolved. The CDR3 totals 12 residues. Per germline, CDR1 SNHLY and CDR2 FYNNEI. The ends were cut back, 7 bases at V and 9 bases at J, with 13 bases in the middle.

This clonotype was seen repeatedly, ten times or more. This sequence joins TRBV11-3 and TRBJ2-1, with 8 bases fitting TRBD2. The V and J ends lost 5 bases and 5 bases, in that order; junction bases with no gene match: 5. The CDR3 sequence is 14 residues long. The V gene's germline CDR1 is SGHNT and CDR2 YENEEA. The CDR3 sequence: CASSPGLEDNEQFF. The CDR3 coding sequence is TGTGCCAGCAGCCCGGGACTAGAGGACAATGAGCAGTTCTTC.

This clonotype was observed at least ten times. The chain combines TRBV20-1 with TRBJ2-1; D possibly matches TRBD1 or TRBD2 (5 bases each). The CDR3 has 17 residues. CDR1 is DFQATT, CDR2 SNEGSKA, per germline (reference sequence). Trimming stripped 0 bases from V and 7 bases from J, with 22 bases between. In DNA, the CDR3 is TGCAGTGCTAGAGATCTTACGGGGCGGGCTGGGGGAAATGAGCAGTTCTTC. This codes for CSARDLTGRAGGNEQFF.

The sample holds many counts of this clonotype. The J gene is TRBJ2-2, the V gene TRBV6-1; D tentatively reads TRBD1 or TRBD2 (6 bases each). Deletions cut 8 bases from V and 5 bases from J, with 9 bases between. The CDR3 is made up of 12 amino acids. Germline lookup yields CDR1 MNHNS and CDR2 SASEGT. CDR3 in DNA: TGTGCCAGCGGAGGGGGTACCGGGGAGCTGTTTTTT. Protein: CASGGGTGELFF.

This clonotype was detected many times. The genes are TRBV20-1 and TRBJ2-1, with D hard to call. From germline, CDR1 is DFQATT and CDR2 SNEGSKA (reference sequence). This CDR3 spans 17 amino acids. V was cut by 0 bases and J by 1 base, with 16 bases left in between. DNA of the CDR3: TGCAGTGCTAGAGATAGGAGTGCGGTTATATCCTACAATGAGCAGTTCTTC. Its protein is CSARDRSAVISYNEQFF.

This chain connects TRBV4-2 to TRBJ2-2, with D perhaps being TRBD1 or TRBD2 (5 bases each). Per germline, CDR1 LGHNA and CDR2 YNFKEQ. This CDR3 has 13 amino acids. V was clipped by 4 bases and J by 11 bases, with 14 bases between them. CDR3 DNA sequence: TGTGCCAGCAGCCCGGGGCTCCTCGGCGAGCTGTTTTTT. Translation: CASSPGLLGELFF.

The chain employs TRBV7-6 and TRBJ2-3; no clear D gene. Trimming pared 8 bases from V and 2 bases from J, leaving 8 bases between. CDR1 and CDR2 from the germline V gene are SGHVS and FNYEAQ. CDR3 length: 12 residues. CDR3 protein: CASGAYTDTQYF. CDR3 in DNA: TGTGCCAGCGGTGCATACACAGATACGCAGTATTTT.

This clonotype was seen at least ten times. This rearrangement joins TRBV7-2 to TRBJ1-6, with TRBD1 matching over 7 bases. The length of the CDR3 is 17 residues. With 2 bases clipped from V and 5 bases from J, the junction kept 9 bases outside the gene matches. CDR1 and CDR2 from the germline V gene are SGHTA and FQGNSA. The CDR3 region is CASSLFAQGEHNSPLHF. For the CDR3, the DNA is TGTGCCAGCAGCTTATTCGCTCAGGGGGAACATAATTCACCCCTCCACTTT.

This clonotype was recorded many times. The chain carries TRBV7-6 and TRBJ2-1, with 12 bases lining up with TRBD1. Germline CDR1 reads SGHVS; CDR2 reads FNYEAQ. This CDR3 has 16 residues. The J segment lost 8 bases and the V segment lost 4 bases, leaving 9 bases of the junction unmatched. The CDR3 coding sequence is TGTGCCAGCAGCTCGGGACAGGGGGCCCATCCCGATGAGCAGTTCTTC. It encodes CASSSGQGAHPDEQFF.

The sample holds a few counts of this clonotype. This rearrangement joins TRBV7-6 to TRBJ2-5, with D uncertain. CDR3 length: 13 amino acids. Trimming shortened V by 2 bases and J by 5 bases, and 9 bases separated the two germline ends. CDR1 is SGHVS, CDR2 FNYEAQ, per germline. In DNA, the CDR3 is TGTGCCAGCAGCTTATCGGTGGCGGAGACCCAGTACTTC. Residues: CASSLSVAETQYF.

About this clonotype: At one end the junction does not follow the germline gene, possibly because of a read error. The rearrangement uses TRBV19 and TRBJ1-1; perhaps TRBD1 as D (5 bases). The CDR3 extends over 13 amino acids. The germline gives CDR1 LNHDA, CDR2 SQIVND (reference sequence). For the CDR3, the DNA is TGTACCAGTAGATGGGGACCGAACACTGAAGCTTTCTTT. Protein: CTSRWGPNTEAFF. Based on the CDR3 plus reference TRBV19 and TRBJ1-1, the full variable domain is DGGITQSPKYLFRKEGQNVTLSCEQNLNHDAMYWYRQDPGQGLRLIYYSQIVNDFQKGDIAEGYSVSREKKESFPLTVTSAQKNPTAFYLCTSRWGPNTEAFFGQGTRLTVV.

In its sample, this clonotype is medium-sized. CDR3 nucleotide sequence: TGTGCCATCGGTCCCGGGACAGCCTACGAGCAGTACTTC. Residues: CAIGPGTAYEQYF. The J gene is TRBJ2-7, the V gene TRBV10-3; 7 bases are a match to TRBD1. This CDR3 is built from 13 residues. V shed 8 bases and J 2 bases; nucleotides not matched to a gene: 6. Germline-derived CDR1 and CDR2 are ENHRY and SYGVKD.

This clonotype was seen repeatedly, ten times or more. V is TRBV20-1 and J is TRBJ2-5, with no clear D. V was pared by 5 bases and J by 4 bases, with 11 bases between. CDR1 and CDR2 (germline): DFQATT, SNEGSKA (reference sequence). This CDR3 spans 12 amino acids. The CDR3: CSASNGRETQYF. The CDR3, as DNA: TGCAGTGCTTCAAACGGGCGAGAGACCCAGTACTTC.

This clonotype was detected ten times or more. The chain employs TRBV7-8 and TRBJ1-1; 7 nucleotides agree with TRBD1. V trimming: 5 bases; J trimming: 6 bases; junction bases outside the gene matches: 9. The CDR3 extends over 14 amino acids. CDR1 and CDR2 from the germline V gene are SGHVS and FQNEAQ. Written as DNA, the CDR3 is TGTGCCAGCAGCCCCTTGACAGGGAGGGCTGAAGCTTTCTTT. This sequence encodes CASSPLTGRAEAFF.

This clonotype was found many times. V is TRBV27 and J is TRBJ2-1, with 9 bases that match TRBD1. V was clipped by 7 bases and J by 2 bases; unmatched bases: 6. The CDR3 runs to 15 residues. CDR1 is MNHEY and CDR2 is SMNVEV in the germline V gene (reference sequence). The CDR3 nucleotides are TGTGCCAGCACCCAGGGACAGGGTACCTACAATGAGCAGTTCTTC. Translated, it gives CASTQGQGTYNEQFF.

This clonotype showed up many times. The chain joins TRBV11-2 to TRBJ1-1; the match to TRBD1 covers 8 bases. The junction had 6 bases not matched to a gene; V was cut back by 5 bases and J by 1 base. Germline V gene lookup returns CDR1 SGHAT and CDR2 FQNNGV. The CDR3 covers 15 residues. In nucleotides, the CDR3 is TGTGCCAGCAGCCTTGGGACAGGATCGAACACTGAAGCTTTCTTT. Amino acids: CASSLGTGSNTEAFF.

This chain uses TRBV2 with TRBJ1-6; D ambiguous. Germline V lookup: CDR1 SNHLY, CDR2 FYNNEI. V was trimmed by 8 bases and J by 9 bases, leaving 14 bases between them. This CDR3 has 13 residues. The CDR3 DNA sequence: TGTGCCAGCGTGGGAAGTCCGGCTTCACCCCTCCACTTT. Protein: CASVGSPASPLHF.

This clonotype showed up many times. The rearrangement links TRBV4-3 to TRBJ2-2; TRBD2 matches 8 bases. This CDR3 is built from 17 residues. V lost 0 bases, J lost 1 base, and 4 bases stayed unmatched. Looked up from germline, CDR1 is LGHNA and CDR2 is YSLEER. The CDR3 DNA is TGCGCCAGCAGCCAAGATATCCTAGCGGGGAACACCGGGGAGCTGTTTTTT. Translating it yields CASSQDILAGNTGELFF.

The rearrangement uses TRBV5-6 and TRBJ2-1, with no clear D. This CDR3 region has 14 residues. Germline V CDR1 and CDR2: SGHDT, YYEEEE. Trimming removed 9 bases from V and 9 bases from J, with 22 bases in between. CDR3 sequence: CAMGPAPSSREQFF. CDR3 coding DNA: TGTGCCATGGGCCCCGCTCCTAGTTCTCGTGAGCAGTTCTTC.

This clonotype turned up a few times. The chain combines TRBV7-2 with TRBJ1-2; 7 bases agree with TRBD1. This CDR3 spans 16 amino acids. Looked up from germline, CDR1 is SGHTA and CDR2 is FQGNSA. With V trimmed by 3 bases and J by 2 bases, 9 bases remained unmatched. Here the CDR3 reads CASSFASDRSNYGYTF. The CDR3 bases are TGTGCCAGCAGCTTCGCCTCGGACAGGAGCAACTATGGCTACACCTTC.

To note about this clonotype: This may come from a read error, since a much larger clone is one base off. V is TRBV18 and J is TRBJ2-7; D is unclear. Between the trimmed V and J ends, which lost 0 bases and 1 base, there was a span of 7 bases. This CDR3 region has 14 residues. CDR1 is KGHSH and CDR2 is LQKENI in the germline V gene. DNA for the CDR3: TGTGCCAGCTCACCACCGTCAGTATCCTACGAGCAGTACTTC. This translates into CASSPPSVSYEQYF.

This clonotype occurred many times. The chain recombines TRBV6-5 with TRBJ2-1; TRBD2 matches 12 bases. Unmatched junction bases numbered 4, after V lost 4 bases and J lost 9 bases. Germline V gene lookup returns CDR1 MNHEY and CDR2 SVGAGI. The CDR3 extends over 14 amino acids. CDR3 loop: CASSWTSGVIEQFF. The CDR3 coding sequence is TGTGCCAGCAGTTGGACTAGCGGGGTAATTGAGCAGTTCTTC.